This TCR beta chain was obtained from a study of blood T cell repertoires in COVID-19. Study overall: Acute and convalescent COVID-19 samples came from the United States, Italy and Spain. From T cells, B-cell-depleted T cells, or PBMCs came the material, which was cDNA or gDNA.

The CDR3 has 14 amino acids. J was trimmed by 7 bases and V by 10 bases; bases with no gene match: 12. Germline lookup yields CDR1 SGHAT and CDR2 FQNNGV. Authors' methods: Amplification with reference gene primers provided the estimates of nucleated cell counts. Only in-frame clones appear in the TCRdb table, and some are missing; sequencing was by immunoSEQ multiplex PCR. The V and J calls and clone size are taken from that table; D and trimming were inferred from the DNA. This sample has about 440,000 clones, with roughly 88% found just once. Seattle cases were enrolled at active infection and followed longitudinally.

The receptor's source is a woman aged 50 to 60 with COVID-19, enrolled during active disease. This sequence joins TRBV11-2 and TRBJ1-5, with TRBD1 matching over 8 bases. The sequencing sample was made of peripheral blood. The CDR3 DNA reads TGTGCCATCCCGATTGGACAGGGCAGGCAGCCCCAGCATTTT. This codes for CAIPIGQGRQPQHF.